Following are 26 T cell receptor beta chains from one sample sequenced in a study of cytomegalovirus exposure and HLA in healthy donors. PCR amplification relied on 60 Vbeta primers (plus 13 Jbeta primers). Measured with immunoSEQ multiplex PCR; TCRdb has only the in-frame clones, and not every one. This sample has over 130,000 clones, with just under 65% found just once. Sample: PBMCs. Receptors were obtained from a woman aged 55-75 years in good health and CMV-seropositive.

This chain connects TRBV9 to TRBJ2-7; D call uncertain. The ends were cut back, 3 bases at V and 2 bases at J, with 18 bases in the middle. Germline loops: CDR1 SGDLS, CDR2 YYNGEE. The CDR3 length is 16 residues. The DNA of the CDR3 is TGTGCCAGCAGCGCTGACGACTCGGATACCACCTACGAGCAGTACTTC. It encodes CASSADDSDTTYEQYF.

This clone was counted a few times. The chain uses TRBV28 and TRBJ1-1, with 7 bases matching TRBD1. This CDR3 has 14 amino acids. CDR1 is MDHEN and CDR2 is SYDVKM in the germline V gene. V was pared by 7 bases and J by 4 bases, with 9 bases of the junction left unmatched. CDR3 sequence: CASNPTGAVTEAFF. CDR3 in DNA: TGTGCCAGCAACCCTACAGGGGCGGTCACTGAAGCTTTCTTT.

The chain employs TRBV30 and TRBJ2-1, with 12 positions matching TRBD2. This CDR3 has 19 residues. V shed 1 base and J 0 bases; nucleotides not matched to a gene: 10. The germline gives CDR1 GTSNPN, CDR2 SVGIG (reference sequence). CDR3 amino acids: CAWSGGLAGTQSSYNEQFF. The DNA of the CDR3 is TGTGCCTGGAGTGGGGGACTAGCGGGTACCCAGAGCTCCTACAATGAGCAGTTCTTC.

J is TRBJ1-1 and V is TRBV7-2; D is unresolved. V gave up 4 bases and J gave up 1 base, with 16 bases separating them. CDR3 length equals 16 residues. The germline V gene has CDR1 SGHTA and CDR2 FQGNSA. CDR3 nucleotides: TGTGCCAGCAGCTCTCCCGGACTTAAGGGGAACACTGAAGCTTTCTTT. Translation: CASSSPGLKGNTEAFF.

This clone was seen a few times. The chain has TRBV10-3 and TRBJ2-1; 12 nucleotides line up with TRBD2. From germline, CDR1 is ENHRY and CDR2 SYGVKD. This CDR3 comprises 15 residues. V gave up 6 bases and J gave up 9 bases; unmatched junction bases: 9. The CDR3 here is CAIRIPSGRASEQFF. Here the CDR3 DNA reads TGTGCCATCAGGATTCCTAGCGGGAGGGCCAGTGAGCAGTTCTTC.

V is TRBV5-1 and J is TRBJ2-5; 11 bases line up with TRBD2. CDR1 is SGHRS and CDR2 is YFSETQ in the germline V gene. The CDR3 is 17 amino acids. V was pared by 0 bases and J by 4 bases, with 8 bases of the junction left unmatched. CDR3 in DNA: TGCGCCAGCAGCTTGGCCAGCCCTCTAGCGGGAGGAGAGACCCAGTACTTC. Encoded protein: CASSLASPLAGGETQYF.

This chain links TRBV29-1 with TRBJ2-7, with 11 bases lining up with TRBD1. The germline V gene has CDR1 SQVTM and CDR2 ANQGSEA. CDR3 length: 14 residues. V shed 3 bases and J 3 bases; nucleotides not matched to a gene: 4. DNA of the CDR3: TGCAGCGTTGAGGGGACAGGGGGGGGCTACGAGCAGTACTTC. Protein product: CSVEGTGGGYEQYF.

This chain uses TRBV6-6 with TRBJ2-5; the match to TRBD1 covers 10 bases. Germline CDR1 is MNHNY and CDR2 is SVGAGI (reference sequence). V lost 6 bases to trimming and J lost 4 bases; unmatched junction nucleotides: 8. There are 15 residues in the CDR3. The DNA for the CDR3 is TGTGCCAGCAGACCCGGGACAGGGGCAGGAGAGACCCAGTACTTC. Protein: CASRPGTGAGETQYF.

This clone was picked up a small number of times. This chain joins TRBV28 and TRBJ1-4, with 8 bases lining up with TRBD1. Germline trimming cut 10 bases from V and 4 bases from J; bases unmatched to any gene: 8. The CDR3 loop spans 14 amino acids. Germline lookup yields CDR1 MDHEN and CDR2 SYDVKM. The CDR3 spells CATSHDRGNEKLFF. The DNA for the CDR3 is TGTGCCACCAGCCACGACAGGGGTAATGAAAAACTGTTTTTT. Together with reference TRBV28 and TRBJ1-4, the CDR3 gives the full variable domain: DVKVTQSSRYLVKRTGEKVFLECVQDMDHENMFWYRQDPGLGLRLIYFSYDVKMKEKGDIPEGYSVSREKKERFSLILESASTNQTSMYLCATSHDRGNEKLFFGSGTQLSVL.

The J gene is TRBJ2-3, the V gene TRBV27, with 13 nucleotides matching TRBD2. V shed 3 bases, J shed 2 bases, and the junction held 2 bases outside the gene matches. CDR1 and CDR2 from the germline V gene are MNHEY and SMNVEV (reference sequence). This CDR3 has 16 residues. CDR3 sequence (DNA): TGTGCCAGCAGTTTTGGGACTAGCGGGAACACAGATACGCAGTATTTT. It translates to CASSFGTSGNTDTQYF.

The V and J genes are TRBV27 and TRBJ1-2, with no clear D. Germline V gene lookup returns CDR1 MNHEY and CDR2 SMNVEV (reference sequence). The CDR3 is made up of 13 amino acids. Trimming shortened V by 6 bases and J by 4 bases, and 12 bases separated the two germline ends. As DNA, the CDR3 is TGTGCCAGCAGGGGCAACTTCTTCTATGGCTACACCTTC. Its protein is CASRGNFFYGYTF.

The chain recombines TRBV6-1 with TRBJ1-5; D ambiguous. Trimming removed 6 bases at V and 2 bases at J, with 11 bases between. The CDR3 length is 14 residues. The V gene's germline CDR1 is MNHNS and CDR2 SASEGT. CDR3 in amino acids: CASRPPGGNQPQHF. Here the CDR3 DNA reads TGTGCCAGCAGACCGCCGGGAGGCAATCAGCCCCAGCATTTT.

CDR3 nucleotide sequence: TGTGCCAGCAGTCTACGATCTTCTGTCCTAACAGGGAACTATGGCTACACCTTC. Its protein product is CASSLRSSVLTGNYGYTF. J is TRBJ1-2 and V is TRBV27; a weak D match, TRBD1 (6 bases). V lost 5 bases to trimming and J lost 2 bases, with 24 bases between them. This CDR3 region has 18 residues. The germline V gene encodes CDR1 MNHEY and CDR2 SMNVEV (reference sequence).

This clone was counted only a few times. The chain uses TRBV27 and TRBJ2-7; 10 bases line up with TRBD1. CDR3 size: 14 residues. The germline V gene has CDR1 MNHEY and CDR2 SMNVEV (reference sequence). Losses at the gene ends were 0 bases for V and 5 bases for J; bases not matched to a gene: 1. The chain's CDR3 is CASSLSDRGHEQYF. The CDR3 DNA reads TGTGCCAGCAGTTTATCAGACAGGGGGCACGAGCAGTACTTC.

The chain couples TRBV28 to TRBJ1-1; D call uncertain. V lost 2 bases, J lost 0 bases, and 10 bases lay in between. The CDR3 is 15 amino acids. In germline, CDR1 is MDHEN, CDR2 SYDVKM. The CDR3 region has the DNA TGTGCCAGCAGTTTACCGCGGGTGATGAACACTGAAGCTTTCTTT. This gives the protein CASSLPRVMNTEAFF.

This clone was seen a handful of times. The rearrangement uses TRBV7-9 and TRBJ2-7; 7 bases agree with TRBD1. CDR1 is SEHNR, CDR2 FQNEAQ, per germline (reference sequence). The V gene end was trimmed by 8 bases and the J gene end by 5 bases; junction bases not matched to a gene: 15. The CDR3 extends over 15 amino acids. The CDR3 is CASSPPQGFSNEQYF. DNA for the CDR3: TGTGCCAGCTCCCCCCCACAGGGGTTTTCAAACGAGCAGTACTTC.

This clone was recorded only once. The chain uses TRBV5-1 and TRBJ2-7; 7 bases align to TRBD1. Losses at the gene ends were 0 bases for V and 6 bases for J; bases not matched to a gene: 9. CDR1 SGHRS and CDR2 YFSETQ come from the germline V gene. The CDR3 consists of 15 residues. The chain's CDR3 is CASSLGQFSGGEQYF. For the CDR3, the DNA is TGCGCCAGCAGCTTGGGGCAGTTCTCAGGGGGCGAGCAGTACTTC.

The chain uses TRBV2 and TRBJ1-4, with D perhaps TRBD1 (5 bases). The V and J ends lost 7 bases and 4 bases respectively, with 16 bases between them. CDR3 length equals 15 residues. Germline V gives CDR1 SNHLY, CDR2 FYNNEI. The CDR3 protein is CASTDARGFNEKLFF. The CDR3 nucleotides are TGTGCCAGCACGGATGCGCGGGGGTTTAATGAAAAACTGTTTTTT.

This clone was seen a handful of times. The rearrangement joins TRBV5-1 to TRBJ2-7; 10 bases are a match to TRBD1. Unmatched junction bases numbered 5, after V lost 4 bases and J lost 4 bases. This CDR3 has 14 residues. Germline V CDR1 and CDR2: SGHRS, YFSETQ. DNA for the CDR3: TGCGCCAGCAGCATAGGACAGGGGGGGTACGAGCAGTACTTC. It translates to CASSIGQGGYEQYF.

The V call is TRBV28, the J call TRBJ1-5; possibly TRBD1 for D (6 bases). CDR1 is MDHEN and CDR2 is SYDVKM in the germline V gene. This CDR3 contains 15 residues. V lost 7 bases, J lost 1 base, and 14 bases lay in between. CDR3 bases: TGTGCCAGCACCTACCAAAGGGGGAGCAATCAGCCCCAGCATTTT. This codes for CASTYQRGSNQPQHF. The entire variable domain, with the rest obtained from reference TRBV28 and TRBJ1-5, is as follows: DVKVTQSSRYLVKRTGEKVFLECVQDMDHENMFWYRQDPGLGLRLIYFSYDVKMKEKGDIPEGYSVSREKKERFSLILESASTNQTSMYLCASTYQRGSNQPQHFGDGTRLSIL.

This chain uses TRBV9 with TRBJ2-1, with 10 bases matching TRBD2. The CDR3 sequence is 18 residues long. With V trimmed by 0 bases and J by 1 base, 7 bases remained unmatched. CDR1 SGDLS and CDR2 YYNGEE come from the germline V gene. Here the CDR3 DNA reads TGTGCCAGCAGCGTAGTGTTAGCGGGAGGACCTTCCTACAATGAGCAGTTCTTC. Residues: CASSVVLAGGPSYNEQFF.

The genes are TRBV19 and TRBJ2-2; 7 bases align to TRBD1. The CDR3 extends over 16 amino acids. The germline V gene encodes CDR1 LNHDA and CDR2 SQIVND (reference sequence). After removal of 9 bases from V and 0 bases from J, the junction contained 10 bases not matched to a gene. CDR3 nucleotide sequence: TGTGCCAGCCGAAACTCCGGGACAGCGAACACCGGGGAGCTGTTTTTT. Its protein is CASRNSGTANTGELFF.

This sequence joins TRBV10-1 and TRBJ2-3; 7 bases are a match to TRBD2. The J segment lost 6 bases and the V segment lost 6 bases, leaving 9 bases of the junction unmatched. Per germline, CDR1 WNHNN and CDR2 SYGVQD (reference sequence). This CDR3 contains 14 residues. CDR3 nucleotide sequence: TGCGCCAGCAGCCGGGACCTGGGGGGGGATACGCAGTATTTT. It translates to CASSRDLGGDTQYF.

This clone was seen a single time. The genes are TRBV4-3 and TRBJ2-5; D unclear. The germline V gene has CDR1 LGHNA and CDR2 YSLEER. The V end lost 0 bases, the J end lost 2 bases, and 10 bases lay between the germline ends. This CDR3 has 15 residues. The CDR3 nucleotides are TGCGCCAGCAGCCAAGATCTCGTTGTTCAAGAGACCCAGTACTTC. This encodes CASSQDLVVQETQYF.

This rearrangement joins TRBV4-1 to TRBJ2-1; 8 positions match TRBD2. The CDR3 has 17 residues. Germline V lookup: CDR1 MGHRA, CDR2 YSYEKL. With 2 bases clipped from V and 8 bases from J, the junction kept 14 bases outside the gene matches. Here the CDR3 DNA reads TGCGCCAGCAGCCAATCGACAGCGGGAGTATTTACCCATGAGCAGTTCTTC. The encoded protein is CASSQSTAGVFTHEQFF.

This clone showed up just a few times. V is TRBV28 and J is TRBJ2-7; TRBD2 is a possible D gene (6 bases). The CDR3 is 19 amino acids. V was trimmed by 5 bases and J by 0 bases, leaving 26 bases between them. CDR1 is MDHEN, CDR2 SYDVKM, per germline. CDR3 amino acids: CASSTYLLAGGKSSYEQYF. Written as DNA, the CDR3 is TGTGCCAGCAGTACCTACCTGCTAGCTGGCGGGAAAAGCTCCTACGAGCAGTACTTC.